These 14 T cell receptor beta chains came from one sample sequenced in a study of cytomegalovirus exposure and HLA in healthy donors. Amplification used 60 Vbeta primers and 13 Jbeta primers. The table came from immunoSEQ multiplex PCR; TCRdb's copy has only in-frame clones and leaves some out. In the table there are 150,000 to 200,000 clones, about 85% of which are singletons. The sample comprised PBMCs. These receptors were collected from a boy aged 2 to 10 in good health and CMV-seronegative.

This chain joins TRBV9 and TRBJ2-5; TRBD2 matches 9 bases. Per germline, CDR1 SGDLS and CDR2 YYNGEE. This CDR3 spans 18 amino acids. V lost 0 bases and J lost 5; bases outside the gene matches: 14. The CDR3: CASSVGEGLAGAGETQYF. CDR3 bases: TGTGCCAGCAGCGTAGGGGAGGGGTTAGCGGGGGCAGGGGAGACCCAGTACTTC.

This chain links TRBV27 with TRBJ2-1, with 8 nucleotides matching TRBD1. The germline gives CDR1 MNHEY, CDR2 SMNVEV (reference sequence). The length of the CDR3 is 15 residues. After removal of 3 bases from V and 6 bases from J, the junction contained 7 bases not matched to a gene. The CDR3 reads CASSLSGGDGNEQFF. CDR3 coding DNA: TGTGCCAGCAGTTTGTCAGGGGGCGACGGCAATGAGCAGTTCTTC.

This chain links TRBV27 with TRBJ2-1; 9 bases agree with TRBD2. Germline loops: CDR1 MNHEY, CDR2 SMNVEV (reference sequence). The junction had 18 bases not matched to a gene; V was cut back by 8 bases and J by 10 bases. The length of the CDR3 is 16 residues. CDR3 bases: TGTGCCAGCGCCCCCTTCCTGGCGGGGGGGCGAAGGGAGCAGTTCTTC. Residues: CASAPFLAGGRREQFF.

The chain recombines TRBV5-4 with TRBJ2-7, with 8 bases lining up with TRBD1. CDR1 SGHNT and CDR2 YYREEE come from the germline V gene (reference sequence). J gave up 1 base and V 1 base, and 4 bases lay outside the gene matches. This CDR3 is 15 amino acids long. Here the CDR3 reads CASSLFGTGSYEQYF. The CDR3 nucleotides read TGTGCCAGCAGCTTGTTCGGGACAGGTTCCTACGAGCAGTACTTC.

The chain joins TRBV5-4 to TRBJ2-1; TRBD1 agrees at 7 bases. Losses at the gene ends were 1 base for V and 2 bases for J; bases not matched to a gene: 6. The germline V gene has CDR1 SGHNT and CDR2 YYREEE (reference sequence). CDR3 length: 16 amino acids. DNA of the CDR3: TGTGCCAGCAGCTTGATTGACAGGGCCACCTACAATGAGCAGTTCTTC. It encodes CASSLIDRATYNEQFF.

This clone was detected only a few times. The chain has TRBV6-5 and TRBJ1-3; D unclear. V was pared by 0 bases and J by 2 bases, with 8 bases between. The CDR3 is 15 amino acids. CDR1 is MNHEY, CDR2 SVGAGI, per germline. The CDR3 DNA reads TGTGCCAGCAGTTACTCGACCGGGGCTGGAAACACCATATATTTT. Translating it yields CASSYSTGAGNTIYF.

The DNA for the CDR3 is TGTGCCAGCAGCCAAGGAAAACGGGATCCTAATCAGCCCCAGCATTTT. Its protein product is CASSQGKRDPNQPQHF. The chain couples TRBV14 to TRBJ1-5; D gene uncertain. Trimming left V 1 base short and J 4 bases short, with 14 bases between. This CDR3 has 16 amino acids. The V gene's germline CDR1 is SGHDN and CDR2 FVKESK.

The chain links TRBV27 to TRBJ1-4; D is perhaps TRBD1 (6 bases). V dropped 2 bases and J dropped 8 bases, with 12 bases sitting between them. Per the germline V gene, CDR1 is MNHEY and CDR2 is SMNVEV (reference sequence). This CDR3 comprises 14 residues. The CDR3 is CASSLVRGDEKLFF. As DNA, the CDR3 is TGTGCCAGCAGTTTAGTCAGGGGTGACGAAAAACTGTTTTTT.

This rearrangement joins TRBV30 to TRBJ2-3, with D maybe TRBD1 (6 bases). V was cut by 1 base and J by 1 base, with 9 bases left in between. Germline values: CDR1 GTSNPN, CDR2 SVGIG (reference sequence). This CDR3 contains 14 residues. The CDR3 bases are TGTGCCTGGAGTGGACAGGTCGGCACAGATACGCAGTATTTT. This sequence encodes CAWSGQVGTDTQYF.

The chain links TRBV10-3 to TRBJ2-2; 7 bases align to TRBD2. CDR3 size: 12 residues. Per the germline V gene, CDR1 is ENHRY and CDR2 is SYGVKD. With V trimmed by 8 bases and J by 5 bases, 2 bases remained unmatched. CDR3 sequence: CAIGRGTGELFF. As DNA, the CDR3 is TGTGCCATCGGGAGGGGAACCGGGGAGCTGTTTTTT.

The rearrangement uses TRBV9 and TRBJ1-1, with D maybe TRBD1 (5 bases). The CDR3 loop spans 14 amino acids. Deletions cut 4 bases from V and 1 base from J, with 11 bases between. Germline V gene lookup returns CDR1 SGDLS and CDR2 YYNGEE. In DNA, the CDR3 is TGTGCCAGCAGCATAGCCGGGGGGAACACTGAAGCTTTCTTT. This translates into CASSIAGGNTEAFF.

CDR3 sequence reads: CASSQPKRDRVHTIYF. DNA for the CDR3: TGCGCCAGCAGCCAGCCCAAGAGGGACAGGGTCCACACCATATATTTT. This chain links TRBV4-1 with TRBJ1-3; 9 nucleotides agree with TRBD1. Per the germline V gene, CDR1 is MGHRA and CDR2 is YSYEKL. This CDR3 is built from 16 residues. V gave up 3 bases and J gave up 8 bases; unmatched junction bases: 11.

The genes are TRBV2 and TRBJ1-1; the D gene is possibly TRBD1 (5 bases). Trimming cost V 4 bases and J 1 base, with 19 bases left between them. The CDR3 is 17 amino acids. Per the germline V gene, CDR1 is SNHLY and CDR2 is FYNNEI. The CDR3 DNA follows: TGTGCCAGCAGTGTGGGAGAGGCGTACGGGGGGAACACTGAAGCTTTCTTT. It encodes CASSVGEAYGGNTEAFF.

As for this clone: At one boundary the junction diverges from the germline segment, which might be a read error. The chain couples TRBV19 to TRBJ2-2, with 9 bases lining up with TRBD2. CDR1 and CDR2 (germline): LNHDA, SQIVND (reference sequence). This CDR3 region has 14 residues. CDR3 sequence reads: CASRLAGRTGELFF. The CDR3 DNA reads TGTGCCAGTAGGCTAGCGGGGCGGACCGGAGAGCTGTTTTTT.